This T cell receptor (beta chain) was profiled in a study of beta chain features in type 1 diabetes. The study's findings and limits: Fewer insertions but more deletions were seen at VDJ junctions in type 1 diabetes patients.

Via CD45RO/CCR7/CD25/CD127/CD95/CD27, cells of the CD4+ naive, central memory, regulatory and stem cell-like memory subsets were sorted. Sorted cells reached over 95% purity in every population. As concerns this clone: Its cognate antigen is unknown.

The investigators reverse transcribed all of the isolated RNA, so they sequenced expressed TCRB transcripts. Libraries were prepared by immunoSEQ multiplex PCR; TCRdb keeps only in-frame clonotypes and omits some of them. The data contain about 450,000 clones, about an eighth of them seen just once; the ten biggest clones take up 0.045% to 0.06%. The clonotype comes from a woman younger than 30 in good health. Sequenced material: naive CD4+ T cells from blood.

CDR3 bases: TGCGCCAGCAGCTTGGCGGGCAGGGGTGATTCACCCCTCCACTTT. This codes for CASSLAGRGDSPLHF. The chain carries TRBV5-1 and TRBJ1-6; D is perhaps TRBD1 (6 bases). The germline CDR1 and CDR2 sequences are SGHRS and YFSETQ. This CDR3 spans 15 amino acids. Between the trimmed V and J ends, which lost 0 bases and 8 bases, there was a span of 12 bases.